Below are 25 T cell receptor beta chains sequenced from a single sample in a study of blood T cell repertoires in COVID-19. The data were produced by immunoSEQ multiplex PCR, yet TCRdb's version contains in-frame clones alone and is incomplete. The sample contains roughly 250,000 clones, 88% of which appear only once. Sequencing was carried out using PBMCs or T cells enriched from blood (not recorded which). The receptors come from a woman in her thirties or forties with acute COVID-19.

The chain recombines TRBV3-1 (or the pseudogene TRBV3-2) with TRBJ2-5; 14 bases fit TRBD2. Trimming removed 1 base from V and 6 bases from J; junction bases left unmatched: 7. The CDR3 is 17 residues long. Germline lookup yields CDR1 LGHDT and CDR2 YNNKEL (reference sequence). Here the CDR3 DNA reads TGTGCCAGCAGCCAAGCGACTAGCGGGAGGGCCGGCAAGACCCAGTACTTC. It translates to CASSQATSGRAGKTQYF.

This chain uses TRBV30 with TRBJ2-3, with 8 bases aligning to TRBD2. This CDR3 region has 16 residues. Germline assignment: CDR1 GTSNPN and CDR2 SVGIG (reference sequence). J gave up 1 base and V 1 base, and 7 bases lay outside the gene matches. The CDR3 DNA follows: TGTGCCTGGAGTGCAGGGACTAGTGGGGGCACAGATACGCAGTATTTT. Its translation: CAWSAGTSGGTDTQYF. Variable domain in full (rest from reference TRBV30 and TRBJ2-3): SQTIHQWPATLVQPVGSPLSLECTVEGTSNPNLYWYRQAAGRGLQLLFYSVGIGQISSEVPQNLSASRPQDRQFILSSKKLLLSDSGFYLCAWSAGTSGGTDTQYFGPGTRLTVL.

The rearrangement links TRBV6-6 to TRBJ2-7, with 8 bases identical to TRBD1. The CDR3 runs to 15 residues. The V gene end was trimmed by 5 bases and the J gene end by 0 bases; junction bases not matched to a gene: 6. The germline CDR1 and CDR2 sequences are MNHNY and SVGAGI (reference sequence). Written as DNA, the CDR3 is TGTGCCAGCAGTCCCCGACAGGGGAGCTCCTACGAGCAGTACGTC. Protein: CASSPRQGSSYEQYV.

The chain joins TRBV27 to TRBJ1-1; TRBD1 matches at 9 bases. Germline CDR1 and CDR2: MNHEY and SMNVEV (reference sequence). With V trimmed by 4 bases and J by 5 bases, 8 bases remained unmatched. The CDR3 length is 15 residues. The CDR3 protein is CASSSRTGEETEAFF. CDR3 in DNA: TGTGCCAGCAGTTCCCGGACAGGGGAGGAGACTGAAGCTTTCTTT.

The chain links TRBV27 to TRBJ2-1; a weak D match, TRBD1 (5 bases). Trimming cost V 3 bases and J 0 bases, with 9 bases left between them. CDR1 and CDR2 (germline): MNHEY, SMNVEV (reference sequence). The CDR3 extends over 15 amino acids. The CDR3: CASSFLRASYNEQFF. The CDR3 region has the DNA TGTGCCAGCAGTTTCCTCAGGGCCTCCTACAATGAGCAGTTCTTC.

The CDR3 region is CASRRQPGQGAYEQYF. The CDR3 coding sequence is TGTGCCTCTCGCCGGCAACCGGGACAGGGGGCCTACGAGCAGTACTTC. V and J are TRBV2 and TRBJ2-7, with TRBD1 matching over 11 bases. Trimming at V came to 11 bases and at J to 2 bases, leaving 14 bases not matched to a gene. Germline V gene sequence: CDR1 SNHLY, CDR2 FYNNEI. This CDR3 region has 16 residues.

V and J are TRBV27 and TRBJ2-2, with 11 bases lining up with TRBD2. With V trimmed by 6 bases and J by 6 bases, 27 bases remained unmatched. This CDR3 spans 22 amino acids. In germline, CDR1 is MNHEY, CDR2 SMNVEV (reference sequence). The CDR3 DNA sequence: TGTGCCAGCAGGCGATTTGGTGGGGAATCTGGGTCTAGCGGGAGGTTTCCCGGGGAGCTGTTTTTT. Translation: CASRRFGGESGSSGRFPGELFF.

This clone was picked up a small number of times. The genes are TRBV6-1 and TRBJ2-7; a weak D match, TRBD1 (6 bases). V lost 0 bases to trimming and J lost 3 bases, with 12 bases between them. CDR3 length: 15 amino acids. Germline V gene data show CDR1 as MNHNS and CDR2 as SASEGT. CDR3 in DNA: TGTGCCAGCAGTGAAGCGACATTACAGGGCTACGAGCAGTACTTC. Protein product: CASSEATLQGYEQYF.

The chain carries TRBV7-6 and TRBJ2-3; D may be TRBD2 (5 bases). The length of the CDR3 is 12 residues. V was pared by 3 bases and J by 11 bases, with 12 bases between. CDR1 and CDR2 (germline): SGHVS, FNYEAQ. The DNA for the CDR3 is TGTGCCAGCAGCTTCGAACATGGAGGGCAGTATTTT. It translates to CASSFEHGGQYF.

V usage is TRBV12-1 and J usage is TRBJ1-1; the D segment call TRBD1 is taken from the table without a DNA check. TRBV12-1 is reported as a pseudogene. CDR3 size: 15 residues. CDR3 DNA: TGTGCCAGCAGCGGCCGGGACAGGACTGACACTGAAGCTTTCTTT. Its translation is CASSGRDRTDTEAFF.

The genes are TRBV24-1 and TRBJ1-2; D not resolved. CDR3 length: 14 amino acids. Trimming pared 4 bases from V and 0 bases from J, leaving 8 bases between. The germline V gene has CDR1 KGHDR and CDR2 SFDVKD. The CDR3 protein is CATSDRKANYGYTF. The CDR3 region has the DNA TGTGCCACCAGTGACAGAAAAGCTAACTATGGCTACACCTTC.

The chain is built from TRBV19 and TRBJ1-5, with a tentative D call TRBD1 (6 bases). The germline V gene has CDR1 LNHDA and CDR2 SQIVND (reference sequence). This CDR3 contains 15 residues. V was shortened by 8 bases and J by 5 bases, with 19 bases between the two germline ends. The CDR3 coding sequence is TGTGCCAGTTCAGGGGCCATACCGCAGGATCAGCCCCAGCATTTT. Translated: CASSGAIPQDQPQHF.

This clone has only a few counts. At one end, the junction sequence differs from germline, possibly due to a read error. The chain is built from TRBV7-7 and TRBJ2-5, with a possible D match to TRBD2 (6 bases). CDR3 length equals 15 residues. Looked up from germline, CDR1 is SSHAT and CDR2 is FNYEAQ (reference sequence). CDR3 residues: CASSQVGGDRETQYF. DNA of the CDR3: TGTGCTAGCAGCCAAGTGGGCGGGGATCGAGAGACCCAGTACTTC. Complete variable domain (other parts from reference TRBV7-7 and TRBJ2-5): GAGVSQSPRYKVTKRGQDVTLRCDPISSHATLYWYQQALGQGPEFLTYFNYEAQPDKSGLPSDRFSAERPEGSISTLTIQRTEQRDSAMYRCASSQVGGDRETQYFGPGTRLLVL.

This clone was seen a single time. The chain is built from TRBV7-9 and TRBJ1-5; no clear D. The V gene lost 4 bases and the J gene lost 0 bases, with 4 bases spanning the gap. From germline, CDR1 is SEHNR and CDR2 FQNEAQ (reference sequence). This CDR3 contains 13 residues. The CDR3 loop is CASSSNSNQPQHF. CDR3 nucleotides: TGTGCCAGCAGCTCAAATAGCAATCAGCCCCAGCATTTT. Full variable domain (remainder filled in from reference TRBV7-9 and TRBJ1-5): DTGVSQNPRHKITKRGQNVTFRCDPISEHNRLYWYRQTLGQGPEFLTYFQNEAQLEKSRLLSDRFSAERPKGSFSTLEIQRTEQGDSAMYLCASSSNSNQPQHFGDGTRLSIL.

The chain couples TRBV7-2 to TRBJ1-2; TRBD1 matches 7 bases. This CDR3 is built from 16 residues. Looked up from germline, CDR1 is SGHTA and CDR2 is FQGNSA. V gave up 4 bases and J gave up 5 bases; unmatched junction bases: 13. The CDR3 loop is CASSSRTGTEKYGYTF. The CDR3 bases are TGTGCCAGCAGCTCCAGAACTGGGACAGAAAAGTATGGCTACACCTTC. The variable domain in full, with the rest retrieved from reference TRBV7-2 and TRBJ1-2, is GAGVSQSPSNKVTEKGKDVELRCDPISGHTALYWYRQSLGQGLEFLIYFQGNSAPDKSGLPSDRFSAERTGGSVSTLTIQRTQQEDSAVYLCASSSRTGTEKYGYTFGSGTRLTVV.

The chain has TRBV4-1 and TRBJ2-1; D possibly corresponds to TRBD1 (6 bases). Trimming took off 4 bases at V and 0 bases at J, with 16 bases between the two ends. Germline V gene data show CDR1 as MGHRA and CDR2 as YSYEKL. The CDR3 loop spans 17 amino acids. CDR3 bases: TGCGCCAGCAGCCGGATAACAGGGAAGGGCTCCTACAATGAGCAGTTCTTC. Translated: CASSRITGKGSYNEQFF.

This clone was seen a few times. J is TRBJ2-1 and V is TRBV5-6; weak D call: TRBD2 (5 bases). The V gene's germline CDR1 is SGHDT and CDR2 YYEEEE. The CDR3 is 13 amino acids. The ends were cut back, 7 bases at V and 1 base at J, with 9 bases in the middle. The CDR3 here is CASRSGSYNEQFF. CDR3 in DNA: TGTGCCAGCCGCAGCGGTTCCTACAATGAGCAGTTCTTC.

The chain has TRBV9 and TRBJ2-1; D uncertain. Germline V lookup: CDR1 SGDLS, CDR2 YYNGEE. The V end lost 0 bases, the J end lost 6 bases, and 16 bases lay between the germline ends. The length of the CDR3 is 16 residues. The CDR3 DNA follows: TGTGCCAGCAGCGTAGAGTTTCGGTACCCGTTCAATGAGCAGTTCTTC. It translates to CASSVEFRYPFNEQFF.

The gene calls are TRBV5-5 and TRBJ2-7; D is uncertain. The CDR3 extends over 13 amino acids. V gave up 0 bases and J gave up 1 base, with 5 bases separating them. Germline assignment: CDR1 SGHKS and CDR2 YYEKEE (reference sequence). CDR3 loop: CASSLVESYEQYF. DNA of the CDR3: TGTGCCAGCAGCTTGGTGGAGTCCTACGAGCAGTACTTC.

The DNA of the CDR3 is TGTGCCAGCAGCATACAGGGAATCGACTATGGCTACACCTTC. Translating gives CASSIQGIDYGYTF. The V and J genes are TRBV5-4 and TRBJ1-2, with D perhaps matching TRBD1 (6 bases). Trimming removed 4 bases from V and 3 bases from J, with 13 bases in between. CDR1 is SGHNT and CDR2 is YYREEE in the germline V gene (reference sequence). The CDR3 length is 14 residues.

CDR3 bases: TGTGCCATCAGTGCTCAAGGACAGAGACAAGAGACCCAGTACTTC. As protein: CAISAQGQRQETQYF. The chain is built from TRBV10-3 and TRBJ2-5, with TRBD1 as a possible D gene (6 bases). The V end was cut by 4 bases, the J end by 2 bases, with 14 bases between. CDR3 length: 15 residues. Germline lookup yields CDR1 ENHRY and CDR2 SYGVKD.

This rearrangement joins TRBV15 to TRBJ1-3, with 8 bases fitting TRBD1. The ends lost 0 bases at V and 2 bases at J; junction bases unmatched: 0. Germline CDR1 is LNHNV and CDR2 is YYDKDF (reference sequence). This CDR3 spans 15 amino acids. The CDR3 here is CATSRDRGPGNTIYF. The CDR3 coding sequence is TGTGCCACCAGCAGAGACAGGGGGCCTGGAAACACCATATATTTT.

The chain's CDR3 is CASRASGVTDTQYF. The CDR3 DNA reads as TGTGCCAGCCGCGCCTCGGGGGTCACAGATACGCAGTATTTT. V gene TRBV18 combines with J gene TRBJ2-3, with D possibly being TRBD2 (6 bases). CDR1 KGHSH and CDR2 LQKENI come from the germline V gene. The V and J ends lost 8 bases and 2 bases respectively, with 14 bases between them. This CDR3 has 14 amino acids.

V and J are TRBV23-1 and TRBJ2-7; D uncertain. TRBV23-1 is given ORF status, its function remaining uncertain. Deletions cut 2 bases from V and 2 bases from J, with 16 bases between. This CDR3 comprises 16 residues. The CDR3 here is CASSQNISLPPYEQYV. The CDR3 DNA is TGCGCCAGCAGTCAAAATATCTCTCTTCCCCCCTACGAGCAGTACGTC.

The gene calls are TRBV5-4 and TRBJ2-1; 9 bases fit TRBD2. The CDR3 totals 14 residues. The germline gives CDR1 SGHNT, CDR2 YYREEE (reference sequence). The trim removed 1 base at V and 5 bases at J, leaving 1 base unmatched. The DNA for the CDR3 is TGTGCCAGCAGCTTGACTAGCGGGCACAATGAGCAGTTCTTC. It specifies CASSLTSGHNEQFF.